Each of the 9 T cell receptor beta chains below was sequenced from the same sample in a study of blood T cell repertoires in COVID-19. Clones were sequenced by immunoSEQ multiplex PCR, and TCRdb holds only the in-frame ones, with some missing. The sample has about 200,000 clones; around nine tenths are singletons. The sample taken for sequencing was peripheral blood. The receptors derive from a man aged 18 to 29 with active or convalescent COVID-19.

CDR3 DNA: TGTGCCAGCAGTCCACACAGGGGACAGACCTACGAGCAGTACTTC. Protein: CASSPHRGQTYEQYF. The chain uses TRBV6-5 and TRBJ2-7, with 7 bases fitting TRBD1. The CDR3 spans 15 residues. Germline V gene sequence: CDR1 MNHEY, CDR2 SVGAGI. With 5 bases clipped from V and 2 bases from J, the junction kept 9 bases outside the gene matches.

In this sample, this clone turned up a few times. The chain carries TRBV3-1 (or the pseudogene TRBV3-2) and TRBJ1-5; D may be TRBD1 (6 bases). From germline, CDR1 is LGHDT and CDR2 YNNKEL (reference sequence). The CDR3 sequence is 17 residues long. Trimming took 1 base from V and 0 from J, leaving 13 bases between them. The CDR3 spells CASSQGDGTYSNQPQHF. The CDR3 DNA is TGTGCCAGCAGCCAAGGTGACGGGACATATAGCAATCAGCCCCAGCATTTT.

This chain connects TRBV7-9 to TRBJ2-3; TRBD1 aligns across 10 bases. The V segment lost 5 bases and the J segment 4 bases; nucleotides outside the gene matches: 9. Germline assignment: CDR1 SEHNR and CDR2 FQNEAQ (reference sequence). This CDR3 has 16 residues. The CDR3 DNA is TGTGCCAGCAGCCCGACAGGGGGCCACGCACCAGATACGCAGTATTTT. Translating it yields CASSPTGGHAPDTQYF.

The chain carries TRBV7-2 and TRBJ2-7; TRBD2 matches at 8 bases. Germline V gives CDR1 SGHTA, CDR2 FQGNSA. Trimming took 0 bases from V and 5 from J; bases not matched to a gene: 3. The CDR3 is 14 residues long. The CDR3 here is CASSLALAGHEQYF. The CDR3 region has the DNA TGTGCCAGCAGCTTAGCTCTAGCGGGCCACGAGCAGTACTTC. The variable domain in full, with the rest retrieved from reference TRBV7-2 and TRBJ2-7, is GAGVSQSPSNKVTEKGKDVELRCDPISGHTALYWYRQSLGQGLEFLIYFQGNSAPDKSGLPSDRFSAERTGGSVSTLTIQRTQQEDSAVYLCASSLALAGHEQYFGPGTRLTVT.

The genes are TRBV5-6 and TRBJ2-2; 8 positions agree with TRBD1. Trimming took 3 bases from V and 7 from J; bases not matched to a gene: 8. This CDR3 is built from 15 residues. The germline gives CDR1 SGHDT, CDR2 YYEEEE. CDR3 bases: TGTGCCAGCAGCTACAGGACAGGGTATGACGGGGAGCTGTTTTTT. Translation gives CASSYRTGYDGELFF.

V usage is TRBV5-1 and J usage is TRBJ2-7, with D hard to call. V gave up 4 bases and J gave up 1 base, with 15 bases separating them. The CDR3 consists of 15 residues. Per germline, CDR1 SGHRS and CDR2 YFSETQ. This CDR3 is CASSKEIQSSYEQYF. The CDR3 DNA reads TGCGCCAGCAGCAAGGAAATACAGAGTTCCTACGAGCAGTACTTC.

The rearrangement links TRBV7-6 to TRBJ2-7, with D maybe TRBD1 (6 bases). The CDR3 consists of 17 residues. Germline CDR1 SGHVS, CDR2 FNYEAQ. The V gene lost 1 base and the J gene lost 1 base, with 17 bases spanning the gap. In nucleotides, the CDR3 is TGTGCCAGCAGCTTAGATGCCCCCCGGACAGTATCCTACGAGCAGTACTTC. This gives the protein CASSLDAPRTVSYEQYF.

The CDR3: CASSVVVTGGPNTEAFF. CDR3 DNA: TGTGCCAGCAGCGTAGTAGTCACAGGGGGCCCGAACACTGAAGCTTTCTTT. The chain has TRBV9 and TRBJ1-1, with 9 nucleotides matching TRBD1. Germline V gene lookup returns CDR1 SGDLS and CDR2 YYNGEE. The CDR3 covers 17 residues. V gave up 0 bases and J gave up 1 base; unmatched junction bases: 7.

This chain links TRBV7-2 with TRBJ2-3; D is ambiguous. This CDR3 is built from 16 residues. The germline CDR1 and CDR2 sequences are SGHTA and FQGNSA. With 1 base removed from V and 0 bases from J, the gap between germline ends came to 11 bases. In DNA, the CDR3 is TGTGCCAGCAGCTTAGTCGCAGATACCAGCACAGATACGCAGTATTTT. Amino acid sequence: CASSLVADTSTDTQYF.